These 17 T cell receptor beta chains came from one sample sequenced in a study of shared clonotypes between healthy human individuals. Libraries were prepared by immunoSEQ multiplex PCR; TCRdb keeps only in-frame clonotypes and omits some of them. The sample consists of about 1.1 million clones, about 72% of them appearing once. The sequencing sample was made of memory CD4+ T cells from PBMCs. Subset in this sample: CD45RA-negative fraction. The source of these receptors is a man aged 18 to 35 in good health. Some clones in this sample may be carry-over from other donors' samples.

The rearrangement joins TRBV7-9 to TRBJ2-7; 8 positions agree with TRBD1. The CDR3 has 13 residues. Germline CDR1 reads SEHNR; CDR2 reads FQNEAQ (reference sequence). The V segment lost 7 bases and the J segment 6 bases; nucleotides outside the gene matches: 8. The CDR3 DNA is TGTGCCAGCACCAAAACCACAGGGGGCGAGCAGTACTTC. This encodes CASTKTTGGEQYF.

The rearrangement links TRBV9 to TRBJ1-5; TRBD1 is a possible D gene (6 bases). The CDR3 contains 14 residues. V was cut by 7 bases and J by 5 bases, with 16 bases left in between. The germline CDR1 and CDR2 sequences are SGDLS and YYNGEE. CDR3 nucleotides: TGTGCCAGCGCTCCGGAACAGGGAGATCAGCCCCAGCATTTT. It yields the protein CASAPEQGDQPQHF.

The chain carries TRBV7-9 and TRBJ2-3; maybe TRBD2 (6 bases). The CDR3 runs 15 residues. Trimming pared 3 bases from V and 3 bases from J, leaving 13 bases between. Germline V gene lookup returns CDR1 SEHNR and CDR2 FQNEAQ (reference sequence). The CDR3 sequence is CASSFSAGRTDTQYF. CDR3 bases: TGTGCCAGCAGCTTTTCGGCGGGGAGGACAGATACGCAGTATTTT.

The sample holds many counts of this clone. The rearrangement links TRBV29-1 to TRBJ1-1, with TRBD1 matching over 10 bases. CDR1 and CDR2 from the germline V gene are SQVTM and ANQGSEA. The CDR3 contains 14 residues. Trimming removed 6 bases from V and 6 bases from J; junction bases left unmatched: 10. As DNA, the CDR3 is TGCAGCGTCGCCGAGACAGGGGGCTTCGCTGAAGCTTTCTTT. It is translated as CSVAETGGFAEAFF. The variable domain in full, with the rest retrieved from reference TRBV29-1 and TRBJ1-1, is SAVISQKPSRDICQRGTSLTIQCQVDSQVTMMFWYRQQPGQSLTLIATANQGSEATYESGFVIDKFPISRPNLTFSTLTVSNMSPEDSSIYLCSVAETGGFAEAFFGQGTRLTVV.

A note on this clone: Other DNA sequences in the same sample also yield this CDR3. The chain carries TRBV5-8 and TRBJ1-5; D unresolved. This CDR3 is 15 amino acids long. Trimming stripped 0 bases from V and 4 bases from J, with 11 bases between. Germline V gene lookup returns CDR1 SGHTS and CDR2 YDEGEE. CDR3 sequence (DNA): TGTGCCAGCAGCTTGGGCAGGCAGTTTAATCAGCCCCAGCATTTT. Translated, it gives CASSLGRQFNQPQHF.

V is TRBV7-9 and J is TRBJ2-1; 9 bases match TRBD1. Per the germline V gene, CDR1 is SEHNR and CDR2 is FQNEAQ (reference sequence). The CDR3 extends over 14 amino acids. J lost 10 bases, V lost 2 bases, and 6 bases had no gene match. The CDR3 sequence: CASSLWDREVEQFF. As DNA, the CDR3 is TGTGCCAGCAGCTTATGGGACAGGGAAGTAGAGCAGTTCTTC.

This rearrangement joins TRBV28 to TRBJ1-2; 7 nucleotides agree with TRBD1. The germline V gene has CDR1 MDHEN and CDR2 SYDVKM. CDR3 size: 14 residues. With 6 bases clipped from V and 6 bases from J, the junction kept 10 bases outside the gene matches. CDR3 region: CASSPPGQINGYTF. The CDR3 DNA sequence: TGTGCCAGCAGCCCACCGGGACAGATCAATGGCTACACCTTC.

This clone showed up just once. This chain connects TRBV19 to TRBJ2-2; TRBD1 is a possible D gene (6 bases). Germline CDR1 LNHDA, CDR2 SQIVND (reference sequence). CDR3 length: 15 amino acids. Trimming took off 3 bases at V and 4 bases at J, with 12 bases between the two ends. The CDR3 DNA follows: TGTGCCAGTAGTATGGGACACCTCCCCACCGGGGAGCTGTTTTTT. This gives the protein CASSMGHLPTGELFF.

V and J are TRBV5-1 and TRBJ2-3, with a weak D call TRBD2 (6 bases). The CDR3 contains 15 residues. Germline loops: CDR1 SGHRS, CDR2 YFSETQ. V dropped 0 bases and J dropped 3 bases, with 11 bases sitting between them. The CDR3 DNA reads TGCGCCAGCAGCTTGGTAGCGGATCGGACAGATACGCAGTATTTT. Its translation: CASSLVADRTDTQYF.

The chain recombines TRBV28 with TRBJ1-2, with D unclear. The CDR3 consists of 13 residues. The V gene's germline CDR1 is MDHEN and CDR2 SYDVKM. Trimming removed 6 bases from V and 1 base from J, with 9 bases in between. The CDR3 here is CASRGSLNYGYTF. Written as DNA, the CDR3 is TGTGCCAGCAGGGGCAGCCTTAACTATGGCTACACCTTC.

As concerns this clone: This sample also contains other DNA sequences that code for the same CDR3. The chain carries TRBV15 and TRBJ1-1; no reliable D call. This CDR3 has 13 residues. The germline CDR1 and CDR2 sequences are LNHNV and YYDKDF (reference sequence). Trimming removed 3 bases from V and 4 bases from J, with 9 bases in between. The DNA for the CDR3 is TGTGCCACCAGCAGGGGGAGAGGCACTGAAGCTTTCTTT. The encoded protein is CATSRGRGTEAFF.

This clone is a singleton in its sample. The V call is TRBV30, the J call TRBJ2-7; TRBD1 matches at 11 bases. Germline V gene lookup returns CDR1 GTSNPN and CDR2 SVGIG (reference sequence). J gave up 3 bases and V 4 bases, and 5 bases lay outside the gene matches. The CDR3 covers 14 residues. CDR3 amino acids: CAWTGTGGGYEQYF. The CDR3 DNA sequence: TGTGCCTGGACGGGGACAGGGGGTGGCTACGAGCAGTACTTC.

The rearrangement uses TRBV9 and TRBJ2-7, with D perhaps given as TRBD1 or TRBD2 (6 bases each). Germline CDR1 reads SGDLS; CDR2 reads YYNGEE. V lost 7 bases, J lost 2 bases, and 16 bases lay in between. The CDR3 runs 14 residues. As DNA, the CDR3 is TGTGCCAGCGCCGTGGGGGGCGCGGCCTACGAGCAGTACTTC. Translation gives CASAVGGAAYEQYF.

This clone was counted only a few times. The V gene is TRBV5-1, the J gene TRBJ2-1; 12 positions agree with TRBD1. Germline assignment: CDR1 SGHRS and CDR2 YFSETQ. Trimming took 4 bases from V and 8 from J; bases not matched to a gene: 4. The CDR3 contains 14 residues. In DNA form, the CDR3 reads TGCGCCAGCAGCACCGGGACAGGGGGCCATGAGCAGTTCTTC. Translated, it gives CASSTGTGGHEQFF.

This clone was recorded a few times. The chain carries TRBV14 and TRBJ2-7; 9 nucleotides agree with TRBD1. Trimming at V came to 4 bases and at J to 7 bases, leaving 8 bases not matched to a gene. Germline-derived CDR1 and CDR2 are SGHDN and FVKESK. This CDR3 region has 14 residues. The CDR3 DNA sequence: TGTGCCAGCAGCCCCGGGACAGGGAGATGGGAGCAGTACTTC. As protein: CASSPGTGRWEQYF.

The gene calls are TRBV7-2 and TRBJ2-7; 9 nucleotides align to TRBD1. The CDR3 sequence is 16 residues long. CDR1 is SGHTA and CDR2 is FQGNSA in the germline V gene. Losses at the gene ends were 1 base for V and 5 bases for J; bases not matched to a gene: 9. The CDR3 coding sequence is TGTGCCAGCAGCTTAGGTCTCGGGACAGGGTCCGACGAGCAGTACTTC. Residues: CASSLGLGTGSDEQYF.

The chain is built from TRBV6-6 and TRBJ2-7; D uncertain. CDR3 length: 12 amino acids. The germline CDR1 and CDR2 sequences are MNHNY and SVGAGI (reference sequence). The V end was cut by 5 bases, the J end by 6 bases, with 11 bases between. In nucleotides, the CDR3 is TGTGCCAGCAGTCCCGGGTGGGGCGAGCAGTACTTC. This gives the protein CASSPGWGEQYF.